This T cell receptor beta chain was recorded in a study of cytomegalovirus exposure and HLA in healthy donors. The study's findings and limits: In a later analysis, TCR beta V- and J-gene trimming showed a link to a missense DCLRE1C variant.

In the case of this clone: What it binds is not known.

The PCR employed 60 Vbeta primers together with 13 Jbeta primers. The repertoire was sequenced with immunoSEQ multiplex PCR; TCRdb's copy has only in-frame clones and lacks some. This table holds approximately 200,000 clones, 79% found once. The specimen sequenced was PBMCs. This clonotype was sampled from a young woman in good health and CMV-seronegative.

The CDR3 DNA sequence: TGTGCCAGCAGTTACAATGGGGCTTTCGAGCAGTACTTC. Amino acids: CASSYNGAFEQYF. The chain links TRBV6-6 to TRBJ2-7, with D possibly being TRBD1 (5 bases). V was clipped by 2 bases and J by 6 bases, with 11 bases between them. This CDR3 has 13 amino acids. CDR1 and CDR2 from the germline V gene are MNHNY and SVGAGI (reference sequence).